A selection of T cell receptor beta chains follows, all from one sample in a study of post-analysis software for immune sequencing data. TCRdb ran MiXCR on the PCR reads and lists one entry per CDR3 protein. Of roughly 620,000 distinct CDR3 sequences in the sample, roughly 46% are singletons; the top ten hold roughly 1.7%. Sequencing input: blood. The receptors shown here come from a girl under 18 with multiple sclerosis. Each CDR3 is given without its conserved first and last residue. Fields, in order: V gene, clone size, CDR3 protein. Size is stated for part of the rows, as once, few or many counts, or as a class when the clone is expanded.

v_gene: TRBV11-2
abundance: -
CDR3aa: ASSSGLKAETQY

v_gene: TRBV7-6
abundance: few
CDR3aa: ASSRMSGHEETQY

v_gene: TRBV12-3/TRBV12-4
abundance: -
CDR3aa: ASSRNGVETQY

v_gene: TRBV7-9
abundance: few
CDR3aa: ASSLTRPDRAEKLF

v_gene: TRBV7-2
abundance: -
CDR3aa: ASSLAPAGVYEQY

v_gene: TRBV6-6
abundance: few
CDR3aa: ASSMTGVGNEQY

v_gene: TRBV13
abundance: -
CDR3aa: ASINSAGRGYEQY

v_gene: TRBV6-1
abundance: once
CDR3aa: ASSEVQNTEAF

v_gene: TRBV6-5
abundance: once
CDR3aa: ASSTGASKHTEAF

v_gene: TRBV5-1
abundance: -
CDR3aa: ASSFDSGRGNEQF